This T cell receptor (beta chain) was obtained from a study of cytomegalovirus exposure and HLA in healthy donors. Notes on the study in general: TCR beta chains numbering roughly 150 were designated cytomegalovirus-associated. Researchers had no immune exposure information except CMV serostatus available. The HLA-A and HLA-B alleles of most subjects were reportedly predicted accurately from TCR beta sequences. In a later analysis, across HLA loci, associated TCR counts were highest for DRB1, lowest for HLA-C.

Use of 60 Vbeta and 13 Jbeta primers characterized the PCR. Libraries were prepared by immunoSEQ multiplex PCR; TCRdb keeps only in-frame clonotypes and omits some of them. Its table lists 45,000 to 60,000 clones. Germline CDR1 and CDR2: MNHNS and SASEGT. V lost 7 bases, J lost 1 base, and 10 bases lay in between. The CDR3 is made up of 13 amino acids. About this clone: As yet, its antigen is unknown.

Sample: PBMCs. This chain links TRBV6-1 with TRBJ1-1; no clear D gene. This clonotype was obtained from a female donor in good health and CMV-seronegative. CDR3 loop: CASITLWNTEAFF. In DNA, the CDR3 is TGTGCCAGCATAACTCTCTGGAACACTGAAGCTTTCTTT.